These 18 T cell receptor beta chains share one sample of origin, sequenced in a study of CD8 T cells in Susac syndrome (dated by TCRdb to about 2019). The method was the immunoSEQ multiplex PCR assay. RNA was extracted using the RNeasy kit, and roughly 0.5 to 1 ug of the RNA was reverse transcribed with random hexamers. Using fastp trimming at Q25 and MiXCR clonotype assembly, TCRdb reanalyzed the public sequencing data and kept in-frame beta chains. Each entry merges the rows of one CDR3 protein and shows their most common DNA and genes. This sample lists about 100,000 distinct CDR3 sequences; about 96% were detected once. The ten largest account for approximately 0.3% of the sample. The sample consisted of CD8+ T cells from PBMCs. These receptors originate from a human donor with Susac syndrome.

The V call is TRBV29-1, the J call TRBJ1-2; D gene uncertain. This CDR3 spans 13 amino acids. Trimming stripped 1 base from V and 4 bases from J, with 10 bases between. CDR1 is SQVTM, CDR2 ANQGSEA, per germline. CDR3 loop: CSVEVSGRYGYTF. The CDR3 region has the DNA TGCAGCGTTGAAGTGAGTGGTCGCTATGGCTACACCTTC.

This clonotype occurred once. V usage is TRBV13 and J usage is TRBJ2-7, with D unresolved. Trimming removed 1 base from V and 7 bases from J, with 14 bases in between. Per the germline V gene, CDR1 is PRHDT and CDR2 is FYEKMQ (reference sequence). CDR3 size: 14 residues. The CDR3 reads CASSLEGRGKEQYF. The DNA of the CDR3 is TGTGCCAGCAGCTTAGAGGGCCGCGGTAAGGAGCAGTACTTC. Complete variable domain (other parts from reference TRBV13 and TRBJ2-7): AAGVIQSPRHLIKEKRETATLKCYPIPRHDTVYWYQQGPGQDPQFLISFYEKMQSDKGSIPDRFSAQQFSDYHSELNMSSLELGDSALYFCASSLEGRGKEQYFGPGTRLTVT.

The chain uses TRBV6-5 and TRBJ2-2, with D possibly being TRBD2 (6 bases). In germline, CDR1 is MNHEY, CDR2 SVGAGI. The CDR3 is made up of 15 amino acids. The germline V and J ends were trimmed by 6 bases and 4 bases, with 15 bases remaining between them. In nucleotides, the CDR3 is TGTGCCAGCAGACAGGAGGGGCTGGTCACCGGGGAGCTGTTTTTT. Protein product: CASRQEGLVTGELFF.

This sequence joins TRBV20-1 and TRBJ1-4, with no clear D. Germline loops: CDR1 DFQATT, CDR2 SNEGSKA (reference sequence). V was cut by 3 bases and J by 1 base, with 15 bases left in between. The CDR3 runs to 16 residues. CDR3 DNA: TGCAGTGCTAGCAGCGGGGATCCAGTAACTAATGAAAAACTGTTTTTT. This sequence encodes CSASSGDPVTNEKLFF.

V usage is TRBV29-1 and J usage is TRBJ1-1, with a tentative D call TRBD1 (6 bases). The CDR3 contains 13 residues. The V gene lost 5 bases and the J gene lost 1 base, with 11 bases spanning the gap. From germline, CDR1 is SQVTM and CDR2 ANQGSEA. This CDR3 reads CSVLGAANTEAFF. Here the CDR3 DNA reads TGCAGCGTTTTGGGGGCCGCGAACACTGAAGCTTTCTTT.

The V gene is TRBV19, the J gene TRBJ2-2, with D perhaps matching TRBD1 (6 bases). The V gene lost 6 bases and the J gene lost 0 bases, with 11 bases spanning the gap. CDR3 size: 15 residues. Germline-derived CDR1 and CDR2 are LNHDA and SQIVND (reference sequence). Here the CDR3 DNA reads TGTGCCAGTAGAAGGGACAACGCGAACACCGGGGAGCTGTTTTTT. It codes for CASRRDNANTGELFF.

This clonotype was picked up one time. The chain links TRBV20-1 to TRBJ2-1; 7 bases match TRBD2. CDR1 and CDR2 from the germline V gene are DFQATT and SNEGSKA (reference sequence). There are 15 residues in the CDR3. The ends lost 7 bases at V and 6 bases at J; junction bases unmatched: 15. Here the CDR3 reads CSGEFGGGAINEQFF. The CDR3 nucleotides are TGCAGTGGAGAGTTCGGGGGAGGGGCTATCAATGAGCAGTTCTTC.

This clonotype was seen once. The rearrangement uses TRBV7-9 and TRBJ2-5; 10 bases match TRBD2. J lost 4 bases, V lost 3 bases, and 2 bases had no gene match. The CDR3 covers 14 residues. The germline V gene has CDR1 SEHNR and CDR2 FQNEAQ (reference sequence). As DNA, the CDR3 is TGTGCCAGCAGCTTCCCTAGCGGGGGAGAGACCCAGTACTTC. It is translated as CASSFPSGGETQYF.

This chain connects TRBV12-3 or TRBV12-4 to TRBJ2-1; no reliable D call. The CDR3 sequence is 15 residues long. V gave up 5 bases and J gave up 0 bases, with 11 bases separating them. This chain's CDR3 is CASSPPPGSYNEQFF. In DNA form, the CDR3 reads TGTGCCAGCAGTCCCCCCCCGGGCTCCTACAATGAGCAGTTCTTC.

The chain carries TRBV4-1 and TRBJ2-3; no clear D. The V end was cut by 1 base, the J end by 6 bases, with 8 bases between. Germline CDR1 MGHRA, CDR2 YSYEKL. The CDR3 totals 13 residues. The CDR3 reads CASSQVGEDTQYF. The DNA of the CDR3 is TGCGCCAGCAGCCAAGTTGGTGAGGATACGCAGTATTTT.

The CDR3 protein is CASSQRGWRYEQYF. The CDR3 DNA is TGTGCCAGCAGCCAGCGGGGATGGCGCTACGAGCAGTACTTC. The rearrangement joins TRBV7-9 to TRBJ2-7; 7 nucleotides match TRBD2. Losses at the gene ends were 5 bases for V and 3 bases for J; bases not matched to a gene: 7. This CDR3 contains 14 residues. Germline-derived CDR1 and CDR2 are SEHNR and FQNEAQ (reference sequence). Full variable domain (remainder filled in from reference TRBV7-9 and TRBJ2-7): DTGVSQNPRHKITKRGQNVTFRCDPISEHNRLYWYRQTLGQGPEFLTYFQNEAQLEKSRLLSDRFSAERPKGSFSTLEIQRTEQGDSAMYLCASSQRGWRYEQYFGPGTRLTVT.

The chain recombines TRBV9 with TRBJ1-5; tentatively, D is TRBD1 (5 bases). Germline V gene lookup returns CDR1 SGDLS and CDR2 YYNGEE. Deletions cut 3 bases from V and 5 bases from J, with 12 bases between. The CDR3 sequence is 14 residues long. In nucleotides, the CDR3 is TGTGCCAGCAGCGCCGGCGGGGCATATCAGCCCCAGCATTTT. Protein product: CASSAGGAYQPQHF. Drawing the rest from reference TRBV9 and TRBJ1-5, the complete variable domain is DSGVTQTPKHLITATGQRVTLRCSPRSGDLSVYWYQQSLDQGLQFLIQYYNGEERAKGNILERFSAQQFPDLHSELNLSSLELGDSALYFCASSAGGAYQPQHFGDGTRLSIL.

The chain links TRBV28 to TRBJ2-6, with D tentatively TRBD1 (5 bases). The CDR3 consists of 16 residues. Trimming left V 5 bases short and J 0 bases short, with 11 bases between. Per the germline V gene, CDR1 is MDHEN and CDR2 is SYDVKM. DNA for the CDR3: TGTGCCAGCAGTGGGGAAGGGGTCTCTGGGGCCAACGTCCTGACTTTC. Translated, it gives CASSGEGVSGANVLTF.

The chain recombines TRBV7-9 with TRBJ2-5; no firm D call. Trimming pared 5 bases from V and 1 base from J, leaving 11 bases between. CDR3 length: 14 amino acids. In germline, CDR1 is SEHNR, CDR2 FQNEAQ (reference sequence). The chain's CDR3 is CASSVVLAQETQYF. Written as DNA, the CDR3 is TGTGCCAGCAGCGTAGTCTTGGCCCAAGAGACCCAGTACTTC.

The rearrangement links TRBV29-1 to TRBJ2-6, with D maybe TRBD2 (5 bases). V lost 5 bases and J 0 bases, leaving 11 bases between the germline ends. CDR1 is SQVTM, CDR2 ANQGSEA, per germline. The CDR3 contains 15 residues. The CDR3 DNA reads TGCAGCGTTTCGTTAGGAGGCTCTGGGGCCAACGTCCTGACTTTC. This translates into CSVSLGGSGANVLTF.

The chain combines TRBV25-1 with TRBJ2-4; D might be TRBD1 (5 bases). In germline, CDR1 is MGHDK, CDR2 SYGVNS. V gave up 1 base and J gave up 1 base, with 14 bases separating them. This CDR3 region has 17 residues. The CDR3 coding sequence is TGTGCCAGCAGTGAATCCCCCCAGGGCACGGCCAAAAACATTCAGTACTTC. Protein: CASSESPQGTAKNIQYF.

The CDR3 DNA follows: TGCAGTGCTAGAGACCTCGGGGGATATGGCTACACCTTC. This translates into CSARDLGGYGYTF. The chain employs TRBV20-1 and TRBJ1-2; a weak D match, TRBD1 (5 bases). The CDR3 consists of 13 residues. Trimming left V 0 bases short and J 5 bases short, with 10 bases between. The germline gives CDR1 DFQATT, CDR2 SNEGSKA (reference sequence).

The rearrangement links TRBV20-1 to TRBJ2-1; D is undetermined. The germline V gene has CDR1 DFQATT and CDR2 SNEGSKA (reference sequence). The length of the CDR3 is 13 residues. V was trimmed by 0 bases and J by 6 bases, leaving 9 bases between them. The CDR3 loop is CSARDWQTNEQFF. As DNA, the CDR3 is TGCAGTGCTAGAGATTGGCAGACCAATGAGCAGTTCTTC.